The 11 T cell receptor beta chains given below trace back to one sample, sequenced in a study of T cell responses to AZD1222 COVID-19 vaccine. The protocol was immunoSEQ multiplex PCR, while the TCRdb copy is restricted to in-frame clones and leaves out a portion. Of approximately 200,000 clones listed, around 86% are singletons. The specimen comprised peripheral blood, sampled on day 0 of MenACWY control vaccination. The receptors come from an adult in good health.

This clone was counted once. The V and J genes are TRBV30 and TRBJ2-6; D is unresolved. V was pared by 5 bases and J by 0 bases, with 8 bases between. CDR3 size: 14 residues. The germline gives CDR1 GTSNPN, CDR2 SVGIG (reference sequence). The CDR3 spells CAWALTSGANVLTF. Written as DNA, the CDR3 is TGTGCCTGGGCCTTAACCTCTGGGGCCAACGTCCTGACTTTC.

This rearrangement joins TRBV29-1 to TRBJ1-1; the D gene is possibly TRBD1 (5 bases). The CDR3 consists of 13 residues. The germline V gene encodes CDR1 SQVTM and CDR2 ANQGSEA. V lost 4 bases and J 1 base, leaving 10 bases between the germline ends. CDR3 sequence (DNA): TGCAGCGTTGCTGGACAACCGAACACTGAAGCTTTCTTT. It encodes CSVAGQPNTEAFF.

CDR3 in DNA: TGTGCCAGCAGCCCGTACAGAGCGCTAGCGGGAGTGGGTGGGGCCAACGTCCTGACTTTC. Encoded protein: CASSPYRALAGVGGANVLTF. The genes are TRBV7-8 and TRBJ2-6; TRBD2 matches at 10 bases. J gave up 3 bases and V 5 bases, and 16 bases lay outside the gene matches. Germline CDR1 reads SGHVS; CDR2 reads FQNEAQ. This CDR3 contains 20 residues.

The gene calls are TRBV29-1 and TRBJ2-7; TRBD1 matches at 7 bases. The CDR3 runs 13 residues. The J segment lost 3 bases and the V segment lost 2 bases, leaving 4 bases of the junction unmatched. In germline, CDR1 is SQVTM, CDR2 ANQGSEA. The CDR3 nucleotides are TGCAGCGTTGAAAGGGGGCAGGGCTACGAGCAGTACTTC. It encodes CSVERGQGYEQYF.

This chain joins TRBV7-6 and TRBJ2-2; 8 nucleotides align to TRBD2. This CDR3 has 15 residues. Germline V CDR1 and CDR2: SGHVS, FNYEAQ. Germline trimming cut 0 bases from V and 3 bases from J; bases unmatched to any gene: 0. CDR3 amino acids: CASSLARGDTGELFF. CDR3 bases: TGTGCCAGCAGCTTAGCGCGGGGGGACACCGGGGAGCTGTTTTTT.

This chain joins TRBV6-5 and TRBJ2-7, with D maybe TRBD2 (6 bases). The CDR3 has 14 amino acids. The germline V gene encodes CDR1 MNHEY and CDR2 SVGAGI. Trimming pared 6 bases from V and 2 bases from J, leaving 14 bases between. Here the CDR3 reads CASSPGTSAYEQYF. The CDR3 DNA follows: TGTGCCAGCAGCCCCGGGACTTCCGCCTACGAGCAGTACTTC.

The rearrangement uses TRBV5-4 and TRBJ2-7; 9 positions match TRBD2. Germline V lookup: CDR1 SGHNT, CDR2 YYREEE (reference sequence). J gave up 0 bases and V 4 bases, and 5 bases lay outside the gene matches. This CDR3 comprises 15 residues. The CDR3 region is CASSLSGRSSYEQYF. The CDR3, as DNA: TGTGCCAGCAGCCTAAGCGGGAGGAGCTCCTACGAGCAGTACTTC.

V usage is TRBV19 and J usage is TRBJ2-1; 8 bases match TRBD2. Per germline, CDR1 LNHDA and CDR2 SQIVND (reference sequence). The CDR3 is 16 amino acids. V shed 2 bases, J shed 7 bases, and the junction held 10 bases outside the gene matches. CDR3 loop: CASSIRLGGGLNEQFF. The CDR3 region has the DNA TGTGCCAGTAGTATACGACTGGGCGGGGGGCTTAATGAGCAGTTCTTC.

The chain combines TRBV30 with TRBJ1-4; no reliable D call. The CDR3 consists of 14 residues. The V end was cut by 3 bases, the J end by 3 bases, with 11 bases between. Germline V gene sequence: CDR1 GTSNPN, CDR2 SVGIG (reference sequence). Here the CDR3 reads CAWSGSLPNEKLFF. CDR3 nucleotide sequence: TGTGCCTGGAGCGGCAGCCTACCTAATGAAAAACTGTTTTTT.

The rearrangement joins TRBV25-1 to TRBJ1-2, with 7 bases fitting TRBD1. Losses at the gene ends were 8 bases for V and 2 bases for J; bases not matched to a gene: 5. Per germline, CDR1 MGHDK and CDR2 SYGVNS. The CDR3 loop spans 13 amino acids. This CDR3 reads CASSRDSNYGYTF. The DNA of the CDR3 is TGTGCCAGCTCCCGGGACAGCAACTATGGCTACACCTTC.

V usage is TRBV3-1 (or the pseudogene TRBV3-2) and J usage is TRBJ1-1; TRBD1 might be the D (5 bases). Trimming removed 6 bases at V and 1 base at J, with 6 bases between. The CDR3 length is 12 residues. Germline-derived CDR1 and CDR2 are LGHDT and YNNKEL (reference sequence). DNA of the CDR3: TGTGCCAGCAGAAGGGGGAACACTGAAGCTTTCTTT. Translated, it gives CASRRGNTEAFF.